The 27 T cell receptor beta chains below all came from one sample that was sequenced in a study of cytomegalovirus exposure and HLA in healthy donors. The study ran its PCR with 60 Vbeta and 13 Jbeta primers. Some clones are missing from TCRdb's copy, which holds only in-frame ones; the method was immunoSEQ multiplex PCR. The table has about 67,000 clones, 78% seen once. Sequenced material: PBMCs. Receptors were obtained from a man in his forties in good health and CMV-seronegative.

CDR3 sequence: CAISESTGSYGYTF. The CDR3 DNA follows: TGTGCCATCAGTGAGTCGACGGGTTCCTATGGCTACACCTTC. The chain recombines TRBV10-3 with TRBJ1-2, with unresolved D. With 0 bases removed from V and 4 bases from J, the gap between germline ends came to 9 bases. Germline loops: CDR1 ENHRY, CDR2 SYGVKD. The CDR3 is 14 amino acids.

This clone has more than one count but fewer than ten. The V gene is TRBV6-1, the J gene TRBJ2-1; TRBD2 is a possible D gene (6 bases). The CDR3 runs 11 residues. The V end lost 6 bases, the J end lost 9 bases, and 9 bases lay between the germline ends. Germline lookup yields CDR1 MNHNS and CDR2 SASEGT. The CDR3 sequence is CASRRESEQFF. The DNA of the CDR3 is TGTGCCAGCAGACGGGAGTCTGAGCAGTTCTTC.

Written as DNA, the CDR3 is TGTGCCAGCTCTCCAGTAGCGGACCCCACAGATACGCAGTATTTT. This encodes CASSPVADPTDTQYF. J is TRBJ2-3 and V is TRBV28; D may be TRBD2 (6 bases). The CDR3 is 15 amino acids. The germline gives CDR1 MDHEN, CDR2 SYDVKM. V was clipped by 8 bases and J by 2 bases, with 17 bases between them.

This clone was seen a handful of times. The rearrangement uses TRBV10-1 and TRBJ1-3; D uncertain. The V gene lost 3 bases and the J gene lost 3 bases, with 6 bases spanning the gap. This CDR3 has 13 residues. Germline CDR1 is WNHNN and CDR2 is SYGVQD (reference sequence). CDR3 amino acids: CASSDQDGNTIYF. CDR3 DNA: TGCGCCAGCAGTGATCAGGATGGAAACACCATATATTTT.

Only a few counts were recorded for this clone. This chain connects TRBV10-3 to TRBJ2-7; 9 bases map to TRBD1. The CDR3 contains 16 residues. From germline, CDR1 is ENHRY and CDR2 SYGVKD. V trimming: 4 bases; J trimming: 6 bases; junction bases outside the gene matches: 13. CDR3 sequence reads: CAISVGAGQGASEQYF. CDR3 in DNA: TGTGCCATCAGTGTCGGGGCGGGACAGGGAGCGTCCGAGCAGTACTTC.

The chain uses TRBV10-2 and TRBJ2-1; D may be TRBD1 (6 bases). Trimming stripped 6 bases from V and 7 bases from J, with 10 bases between. Germline V gene lookup returns CDR1 WSHSY and CDR2 SAAADI. This CDR3 region has 12 residues. In DNA, the CDR3 is TGCGCCAGCAGCGGGACAAAAAATGAGCAGTTCTTC. Amino acid sequence: CASSGTKNEQFF.

The V call is TRBV19, the J call TRBJ2-3, with 8 bases that match TRBD2. The germline gives CDR1 LNHDA, CDR2 SQIVND (reference sequence). There are 14 residues in the CDR3. The V segment lost 7 bases and the J segment 2 bases; nucleotides outside the gene matches: 5. The CDR3 spells CASKSGGPTDTQYF. CDR3 sequence (DNA): TGTGCCAGTAAGAGCGGGGGCCCCACAGATACGCAGTATTTT.

This clone has more than one count but fewer than ten. The rearrangement uses TRBV5-1 and TRBJ1-1; D call uncertain. Trimming shortened V by 4 bases and J by 7 bases, and 20 bases separated the two germline ends. Germline assignment: CDR1 SGHRS and CDR2 YFSETQ. The CDR3 runs to 15 residues. The CDR3 nucleotides read TGCGCCAGCAGCCCGATCGGAGGGCAGCGTGTTGAAGCTTTCTTT. This gives the protein CASSPIGGQRVEAFF. The full variable domain, its missing parts supplied by reference TRBV5-1 and TRBJ1-1, is KAGVTQTPRYLIKTRGQQVTLSCSPISGHRSVSWYQQTPGQGLQFLFEYFSETQRNKGNFPGRFSGRQFSNSRSEMNVSTLELGDSALYLCASSPIGGQRVEAFFGQGTRLTVV.

Remarks on this clone: This likely reflects a read error, since a far larger clone is one base away. The CDR3 nucleotides are TGTGCCACCAGGAGATTGAGGGACAGCTCAGGTCGAGGTGAAAAACTGTTTTTT. Its translation: CATRRLRDSSGRGEKLFF. The rearrangement joins TRBV15 to TRBJ1-4, with 7 positions matching TRBD1. The V and J ends lost 6 bases and 7 bases, in that order; junction bases with no gene match: 20. Germline CDR1 and CDR2: LNHNV and YYDKDF (reference sequence). The CDR3 totals 18 residues.

This chain joins TRBV5-5 and TRBJ1-3; D gene uncertain. The CDR3 extends over 13 amino acids. V lost 3 bases to trimming and J lost 0 bases, with 4 bases between them. CDR1 and CDR2 from the germline V gene are SGHKS and YYEKEE (reference sequence). The CDR3 spells CASSSYSGNTIYF. The CDR3 coding sequence is TGTGCCAGCAGCTCCTACTCTGGAAACACCATATATTTT.

The V call is TRBV6-5, the J call TRBJ2-7; 10 positions agree with TRBD1. J gave up 7 bases and V 7 bases, and 7 bases lay outside the gene matches. The CDR3 runs to 13 residues. From germline, CDR1 is MNHEY and CDR2 SVGAGI. The CDR3 loop is CASMGQGSLEQYF. For the CDR3, the DNA is TGTGCCAGCATGGGACAGGGGTCATTAGAGCAGTACTTC.

The gene calls are TRBV2 and TRBJ1-1, with D tentatively TRBD1 (5 bases). Germline V CDR1 and CDR2: SNHLY, FYNNEI. The CDR3 contains 13 residues. Trimming removed 7 bases from V and 7 bases from J, with 16 bases in between. CDR3 sequence reads: CASMPDRENEAFF. The CDR3 bases are TGTGCCAGCATGCCCGACAGAGAAAATGAAGCTTTCTTT.

The chain recombines TRBV7-9 with TRBJ2-7, with TRBD1 as a possible D gene (5 bases). CDR1 SEHNR and CDR2 FQNEAQ come from the germline V gene (reference sequence). The CDR3 is 13 residues long. Deletions cut 5 bases from V and 2 bases from J, with 10 bases between. The CDR3 coding sequence is TGTGCCAGCAGCCTACAGGTGCCCTACGAGCAGTACTTC. Translating it yields CASSLQVPYEQYF.

The chain has TRBV7-2 and TRBJ2-3; no firm D call. The V gene lost 3 bases and the J gene lost 5 bases, with 9 bases spanning the gap. CDR1 SGHTA and CDR2 FQGNSA come from the germline V gene. The CDR3 totals 13 residues. The CDR3 bases are TGTGCCAGCAGCTTTGCGGAAAGAGATACGCAGTATTTT. This encodes CASSFAERDTQYF.

The rearrangement links TRBV13 to TRBJ2-1; D possibly corresponds to TRBD1 (7 bases). V was clipped by 4 bases and J by 8 bases, with 12 bases between them. Germline assignment: CDR1 PRHDT and CDR2 FYEKMQ (reference sequence). The length of the CDR3 is 13 residues. The CDR3 here is CASSYDREDEQFF. For the CDR3, the DNA is TGTGCCAGCAGCTACGACAGGGAGGATGAGCAGTTCTTC.

This clone was found a few times. CDR3 DNA sequence: TGCAGCGTTGAAGAGCGGTCAGAAGCTTTCTTT. As protein: CSVEERSEAFF. The chain carries TRBV29-1 and TRBJ1-1; no definite D call. V was shortened by 0 bases and J by 8 bases, with 7 bases between the two germline ends. Germline assignment: CDR1 SQVTM and CDR2 ANQGSEA. CDR3 size: 11 residues.

V and J are TRBV7-6 and TRBJ2-5, with 8 bases aligning to TRBD1. V shed 5 bases and J 4 bases; nucleotides not matched to a gene: 12. In germline, CDR1 is SGHVS, CDR2 FNYEAQ. This CDR3 region has 16 residues. The chain's CDR3 is CASSQGAGGIAETQYF. CDR3 sequence (DNA): TGTGCCAGCAGCCAGGGGGCAGGGGGCATCGCAGAGACCCAGTACTTC.

This chain joins TRBV7-9 and TRBJ1-1, with D possibly TRBD1 on 6 matching bases. This CDR3 is 16 amino acids long. Trimming removed 6 bases at V and 1 base at J, with 18 bases between. The germline V gene has CDR1 SEHNR and CDR2 FQNEAQ (reference sequence). The CDR3 nucleotides are TGTGCCAGCAGTCACAGGGTGATTACGCGGAACACTGAAGCTTTCTTT. Translation gives CASSHRVITRNTEAFF.

The V gene is TRBV5-6, the J gene TRBJ1-2, with D unclear. CDR1 and CDR2 (germline): SGHDT, YYEEEE. Trimming left V 4 bases short and J 4 bases short, with 8 bases between. The CDR3 loop spans 12 amino acids. Here the CDR3 reads CASSSGVYGYTF. CDR3 sequence (DNA): TGTGCCAGCAGCAGCGGAGTCTATGGCTACACCTTC. The variable domain in full, with the rest retrieved from reference TRBV5-6 and TRBJ1-2, is DAGVTQSPTHLIKTRGQQVTLRCSPKSGHDTVSWYQQALGQGPQFIFQYYEEEERQRGNFPDRFSGHQFPNYSSELNVNALLLGDSALYLCASSSGVYGYTFGSGTRLTVV.

This clone has only one observation. CDR3 region: CASSLVSGAGELFF. DNA of the CDR3: TGTGCCAGCAGCTTAGTTAGCGGAGCCGGGGAGCTGTTTTTT. The chain couples TRBV7-9 to TRBJ2-2, with a possible D match to TRBD2 (6 bases). Trimming cost V 1 base and J 6 bases, with 9 bases left between them. Germline CDR1 is SEHNR and CDR2 is FQNEAQ (reference sequence). The CDR3 length is 14 residues.

The V call is TRBV6-1, the J call TRBJ1-2; D is possibly TRBD1 (6 bases). Between the trimmed V and J ends, which lost 7 bases and 6 bases, there was a span of 12 bases. CDR3 length equals 12 residues. Germline V gene sequence: CDR1 MNHNS, CDR2 SASEGT. The chain's CDR3 is CASNQGMNGYTF. Here the CDR3 DNA reads TGTGCCAGCAATCAGGGGATGAATGGCTACACCTTC.

This chain links TRBV5-6 with TRBJ2-7; 10 nucleotides align to TRBD2. V was pared by 4 bases and J by 0 bases, with 4 bases of the junction left unmatched. The CDR3 is made up of 15 amino acids. CDR1 SGHDT and CDR2 YYEEEE come from the germline V gene. CDR3 DNA: TGTGCCAGCAGCCAGCCTAGCGGGAGCTCCTACGAGCAGTACTTC. Protein sequence: CASSQPSGSSYEQYF.

V usage is TRBV19 and J usage is TRBJ2-7, with a tentative D call TRBD1 (5 bases). CDR1 is LNHDA, CDR2 SQIVND, per germline (reference sequence). This CDR3 spans 16 amino acids. Deletions cut 3 bases from V and 2 bases from J, with 17 bases between. Here the CDR3 DNA reads TGTGCCAGTAGTATTTTCCCTACAGGTGGTACCTACGAGCAGTACTTC. Protein: CASSIFPTGGTYEQYF. Full variable domain (remainder filled in from reference TRBV19 and TRBJ2-7): DGGITQSPKYLFRKEGQNVTLSCEQNLNHDAMYWYRQDPGQGLRLIYYSQIVNDFQKGDIAEGYSVSREKKESFPLTVTSAQKNPTAFYLCASSIFPTGGTYEQYFGPGTRLTVT.

The chain couples TRBV5-1 to TRBJ1-2; the match to TRBD1 covers 9 bases. V lost 4 bases and J lost 4; bases outside the gene matches: 5. Germline V gene sequence: CDR1 SGHRS, CDR2 YFSETQ. This CDR3 spans 14 amino acids. The CDR3 coding sequence is TGCGCCAGCAGCACTTCGACAGGGGGCTATGGCTACACCTTC. This translates into CASSTSTGGYGYTF. The whole variable domain, remainder taken from reference TRBV5-1 and TRBJ1-2, is KAGVTQTPRYLIKTRGQQVTLSCSPISGHRSVSWYQQTPGQGLQFLFEYFSETQRNKGNFPGRFSGRQFSNSRSEMNVSTLELGDSALYLCASSTSTGGYGYTFGSGTRLTVV.

The CDR3 reads CASSLSGAYNSPLHF. CDR3 sequence (DNA): TGTGCCAGCAGCTTAAGCGGCGCCTATAATTCACCCCTCCACTTT. This rearrangement joins TRBV5-5 to TRBJ1-6; D gene ambiguous. The CDR3 extends over 15 amino acids. The V gene's germline CDR1 is SGHKS and CDR2 YYEKEE (reference sequence). Deletions cut 2 bases from V and 2 bases from J, with 8 bases between.

The rearrangement links TRBV11-3 to TRBJ2-5, with 8 nucleotides matching TRBD1. Germline loops: CDR1 SGHNT, CDR2 YENEEA. The CDR3 is made up of 14 amino acids. With V trimmed by 1 base and J by 5 bases, 3 bases remained unmatched. The DNA for the CDR3 is TGTGCCAGCAGCTTAGGTCAGGGGGCGGAGACCCAGTACTTC. It yields the protein CASSLGQGAETQYF.

The chain is built from TRBV19 and TRBJ1-4; D perhaps matches TRBD1 (5 bases). V was pared by 6 bases and J by 8 bases, with 22 bases between. The CDR3 spans 16 residues. Per germline, CDR1 LNHDA and CDR2 SQIVND (reference sequence). CDR3 in amino acids: CASSLRGQGGYEKLFF. The CDR3 nucleotides read TGTGCCAGTAGCCTACGTGGTCAGGGTGGCTACGAAAAACTGTTTTTT.